This T cell receptor (beta chain) emerged from a study of blood T cell repertoires in COVID-19. Study as a whole: Whether acute or convalescent, the COVID-19 samples came from the United States, Italy and Spain.

Some clones are missing from TCRdb's copy, which holds only in-frame ones; the method was immunoSEQ multiplex PCR. The sample carries 110,000 or so clones, approximately 91% recorded once. The sequenced sample was peripheral blood. This receptor was taken from a woman aged 65 to 85 who had recovered from COVID-19.

CDR3 residues: CASSFVTGQFDTDTQYF. Here the CDR3 DNA reads TGTGCCAGCAGCTTCGTGACGGGACAATTTGACACAGATACGCAGTATTTT. V and J are TRBV7-9 and TRBJ2-3, with a weak D call TRBD1 (6 bases). Germline V gene data show CDR1 as SEHNR and CDR2 as FQNEAQ (reference sequence). CDR3 length equals 17 residues. V was clipped by 3 bases and J by 2 bases, with 18 bases between them.